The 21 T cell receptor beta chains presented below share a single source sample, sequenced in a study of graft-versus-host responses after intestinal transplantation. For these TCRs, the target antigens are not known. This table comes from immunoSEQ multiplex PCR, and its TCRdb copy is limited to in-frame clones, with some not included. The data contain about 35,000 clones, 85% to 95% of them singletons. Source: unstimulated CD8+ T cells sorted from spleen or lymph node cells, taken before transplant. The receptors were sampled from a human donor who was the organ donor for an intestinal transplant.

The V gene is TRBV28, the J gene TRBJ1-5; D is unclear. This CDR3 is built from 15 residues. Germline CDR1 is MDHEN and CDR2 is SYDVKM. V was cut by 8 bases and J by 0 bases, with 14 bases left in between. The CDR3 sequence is CASGPGPNSNQPQHF. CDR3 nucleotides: TGTGCCAGCGGCCCGGGCCCCAATAGCAATCAGCCCCAGCATTTT.

The CDR3 protein is CASSYSTRHNEQFF. The DNA of the CDR3 is TGTGCCAGCAGTTACTCTACTAGACACAATGAGCAGTTCTTC. This chain joins TRBV6-6 and TRBJ2-1; a weak D match, TRBD2 (5 bases). Trimming took off 0 bases at V and 5 bases at J, with 8 bases between the two ends. Germline V gene sequence: CDR1 MNHNY, CDR2 SVGAGI (reference sequence). The CDR3 is made up of 14 amino acids.

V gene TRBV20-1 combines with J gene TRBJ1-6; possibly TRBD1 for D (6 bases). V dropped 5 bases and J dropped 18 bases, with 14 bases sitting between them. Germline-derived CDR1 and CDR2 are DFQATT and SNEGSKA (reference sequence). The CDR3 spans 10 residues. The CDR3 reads CSAYPQGPHF. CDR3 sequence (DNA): TGCAGTGCTTACCCACAGGGCCCCCACTTT.

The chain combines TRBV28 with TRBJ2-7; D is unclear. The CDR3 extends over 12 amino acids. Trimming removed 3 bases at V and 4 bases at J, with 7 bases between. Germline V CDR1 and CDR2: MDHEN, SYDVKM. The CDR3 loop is CASSLPRYEQYF. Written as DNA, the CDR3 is TGTGCCAGCAGTTTGCCGCGTTACGAGCAGTACTTC.

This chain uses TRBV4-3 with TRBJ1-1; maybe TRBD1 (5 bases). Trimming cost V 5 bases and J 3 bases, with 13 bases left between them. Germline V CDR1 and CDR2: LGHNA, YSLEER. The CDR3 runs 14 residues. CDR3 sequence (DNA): TGCGCCAGCAGCTCCAACGCGGGGCACACTGAAGCTTTCTTT. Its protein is CASSSNAGHTEAFF.

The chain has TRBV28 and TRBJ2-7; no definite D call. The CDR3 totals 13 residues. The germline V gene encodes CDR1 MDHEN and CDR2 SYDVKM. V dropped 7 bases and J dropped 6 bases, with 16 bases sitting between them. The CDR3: CASTQYSGSEQYF. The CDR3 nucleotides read TGTGCCAGCACCCAATACTCAGGCAGCGAGCAGTACTTC.

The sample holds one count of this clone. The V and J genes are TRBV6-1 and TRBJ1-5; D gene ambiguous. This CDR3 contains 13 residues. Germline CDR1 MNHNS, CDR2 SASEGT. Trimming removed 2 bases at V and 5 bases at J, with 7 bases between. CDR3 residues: CASSEWGDQPQHF. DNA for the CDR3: TGTGCCAGCAGTGAATGGGGTGATCAGCCCCAGCATTTT.

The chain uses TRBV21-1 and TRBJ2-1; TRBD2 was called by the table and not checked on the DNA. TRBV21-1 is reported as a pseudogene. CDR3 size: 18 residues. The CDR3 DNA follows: TGTGCCAGCAGCACACTAGCGGGAGGGCCCTGTCGGGACAATGAGCAGTTCTTC. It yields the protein CASSTLAGGPCRDNEQFF.

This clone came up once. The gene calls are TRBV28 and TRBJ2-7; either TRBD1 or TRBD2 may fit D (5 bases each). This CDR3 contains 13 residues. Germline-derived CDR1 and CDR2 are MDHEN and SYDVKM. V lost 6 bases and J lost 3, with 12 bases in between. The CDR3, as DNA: TGTGCCAGCAGCCCCCGGGACCACTACGAGCAGTACTTC. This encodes CASSPRDHYEQYF. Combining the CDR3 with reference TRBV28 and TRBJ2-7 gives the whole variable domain DVKVTQSSRYLVKRTGEKVFLECVQDMDHENMFWYRQDPGLGLRLIYFSYDVKMKEKGDIPEGYSVSREKKERFSLILESASTNQTSMYLCASSPRDHYEQYFGPGTRLTVT.

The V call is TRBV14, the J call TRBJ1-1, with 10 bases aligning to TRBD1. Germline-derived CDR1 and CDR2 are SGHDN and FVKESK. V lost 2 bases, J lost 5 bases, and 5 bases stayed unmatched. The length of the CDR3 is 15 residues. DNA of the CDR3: TGTGCCAGCAGCCAATGGGACAGGGGAGGGACTGAAGCTTTCTTT. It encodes CASSQWDRGGTEAFF.

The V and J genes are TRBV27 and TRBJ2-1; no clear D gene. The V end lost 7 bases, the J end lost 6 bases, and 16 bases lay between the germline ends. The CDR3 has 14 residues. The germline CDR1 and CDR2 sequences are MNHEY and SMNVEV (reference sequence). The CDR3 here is CASKVFVEFNEQFF. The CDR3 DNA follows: TGTGCCAGCAAGGTTTTTGTAGAATTCAATGAGCAGTTCTTC.

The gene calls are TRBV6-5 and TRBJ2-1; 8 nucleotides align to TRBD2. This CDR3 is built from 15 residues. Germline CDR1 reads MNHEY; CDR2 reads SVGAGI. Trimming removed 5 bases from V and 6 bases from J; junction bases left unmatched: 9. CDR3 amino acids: CASSPGAGGINEQFF. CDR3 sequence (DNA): TGTGCCAGCAGTCCTGGGGCGGGAGGAATCAATGAGCAGTTCTTC.

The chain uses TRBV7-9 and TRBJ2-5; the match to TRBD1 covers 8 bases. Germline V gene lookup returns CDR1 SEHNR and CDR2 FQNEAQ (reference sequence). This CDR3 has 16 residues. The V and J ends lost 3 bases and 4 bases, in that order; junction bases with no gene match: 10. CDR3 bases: TGTGCCAGCAGCTTCCCGACAGGGGCCCTCCTAGAGACCCAGTACTTC. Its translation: CASSFPTGALLETQYF. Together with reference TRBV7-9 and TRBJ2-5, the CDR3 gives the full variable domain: DTGVSQNPRHKITKRGQNVTFRCDPISEHNRLYWYRQTLGQGPEFLTYFQNEAQLEKSRLLSDRFSAERPKGSFSTLEIQRTEQGDSAMYLCASSFPTGALLETQYFGPGTRLLVL.

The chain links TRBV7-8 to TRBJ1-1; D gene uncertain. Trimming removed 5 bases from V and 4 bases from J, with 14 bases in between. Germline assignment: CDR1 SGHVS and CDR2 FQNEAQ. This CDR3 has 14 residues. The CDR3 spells CASSTTRVGTEAFF. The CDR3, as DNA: TGTGCCAGCAGCACAACACGGGTAGGCACTGAAGCTTTCTTT.

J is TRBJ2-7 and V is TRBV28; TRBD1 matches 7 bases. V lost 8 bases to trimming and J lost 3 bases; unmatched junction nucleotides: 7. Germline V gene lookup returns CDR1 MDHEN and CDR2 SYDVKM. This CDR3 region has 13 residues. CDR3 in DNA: TGTGCCAGCTCTGGGACAGCAAACTACGAGCAGTACTTC. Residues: CASSGTANYEQYF.

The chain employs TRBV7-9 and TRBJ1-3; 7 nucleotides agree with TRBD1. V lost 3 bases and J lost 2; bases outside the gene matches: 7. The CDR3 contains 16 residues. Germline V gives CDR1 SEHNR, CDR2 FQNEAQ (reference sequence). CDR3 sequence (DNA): TGTGCCAGCAGCTTGGGGACAGTGAAAACTGGAAACACCATATATTTT. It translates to CASSLGTVKTGNTIYF.

The CDR3 protein is CASVDPGTGGHGYTF. The CDR3 nucleotides are TGTGCTAGTGTCGATCCCGGGACAGGGGGCCATGGCTACACCTTC. The chain recombines TRBV12-5 with TRBJ1-2, with 12 nucleotides matching TRBD1. This CDR3 is built from 15 residues. Germline trimming cut 7 bases from V and 6 bases from J; bases unmatched to any gene: 9. The germline gives CDR1 LGHNT, CDR2 FRNRAP.

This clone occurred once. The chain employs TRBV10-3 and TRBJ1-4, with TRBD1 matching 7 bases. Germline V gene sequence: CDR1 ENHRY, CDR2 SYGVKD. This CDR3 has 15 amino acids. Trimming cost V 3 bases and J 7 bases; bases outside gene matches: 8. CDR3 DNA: TGTGCCATCAGTGAACTACAGGGGCCGACTGAAAAACTGTTTTTT. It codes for CAISELQGPTEKLFF.

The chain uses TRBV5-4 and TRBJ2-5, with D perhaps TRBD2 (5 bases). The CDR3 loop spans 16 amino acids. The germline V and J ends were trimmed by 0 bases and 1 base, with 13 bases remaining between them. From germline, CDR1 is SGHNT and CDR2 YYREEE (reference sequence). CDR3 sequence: CASSLDPRAAQETQYF. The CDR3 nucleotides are TGTGCCAGCAGCTTGGACCCCCGAGCGGCCCAAGAGACCCAGTACTTC.

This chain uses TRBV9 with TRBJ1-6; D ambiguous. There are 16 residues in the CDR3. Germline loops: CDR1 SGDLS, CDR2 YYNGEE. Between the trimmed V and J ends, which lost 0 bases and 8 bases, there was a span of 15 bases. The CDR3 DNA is TGTGCCAGCAGCGTAGACAGAGACGGGCGTGATTCACCCCTCCACTTT. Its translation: CASSVDRDGRDSPLHF.

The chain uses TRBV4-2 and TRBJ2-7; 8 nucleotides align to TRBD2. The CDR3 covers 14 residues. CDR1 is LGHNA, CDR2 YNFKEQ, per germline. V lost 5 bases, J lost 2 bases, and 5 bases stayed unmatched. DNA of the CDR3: TGTGCCAGCAGCGATCATAGCGGGACCTACGAGCAGTACTTC. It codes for CASSDHSGTYEQYF.